This T cell receptor beta chain was documented in a study of T-cell reconstitution after alpha-beta-depleted transplantation in children. Regarding the study as a whole: When one year had passed after transplant, most T-cell counts and diversity came from newly produced T cells.

Researchers prepared the TCRbeta library using unique molecular identifiers, the study reports. TCRdb reprocessed the PCR reads with MiXCR, giving one entry per CDR3 protein. The sample gives hundreds of thousands of distinct CDR3 sequences, 10% to 15% of which show up once; around 2.2% is in the top ten. Germline loops: CDR1 DFQATT, CDR2 SNEGSKA (reference sequence). The J segment lost 4 bases and the V segment lost 6 bases, leaving 12 bases of the junction unmatched. This CDR3 region has 16 residues. Notes on this clonotype: As yet, its antigen is unknown.

The gene calls are TRBV20-1 and TRBJ2-5; the match to TRBD2 covers 12 bases. The clonotype comes from a male patient between 10 and 17 years old who had a stem cell transplant for acute myeloid leukemia, so the T cells may come from the graft donor. The sample consisted of PBMCs, mostly from graft donor cells, taken 360 days after TCRalphabeta/CD19-depleted stem cell transplant. The CDR3 spells CSAPRPSGRAGETQYF. The CDR3 DNA is TGCAGTGCCCCTCGGCCTAGCGGGAGGGCCGGAGAGACCCAGTACTTC.